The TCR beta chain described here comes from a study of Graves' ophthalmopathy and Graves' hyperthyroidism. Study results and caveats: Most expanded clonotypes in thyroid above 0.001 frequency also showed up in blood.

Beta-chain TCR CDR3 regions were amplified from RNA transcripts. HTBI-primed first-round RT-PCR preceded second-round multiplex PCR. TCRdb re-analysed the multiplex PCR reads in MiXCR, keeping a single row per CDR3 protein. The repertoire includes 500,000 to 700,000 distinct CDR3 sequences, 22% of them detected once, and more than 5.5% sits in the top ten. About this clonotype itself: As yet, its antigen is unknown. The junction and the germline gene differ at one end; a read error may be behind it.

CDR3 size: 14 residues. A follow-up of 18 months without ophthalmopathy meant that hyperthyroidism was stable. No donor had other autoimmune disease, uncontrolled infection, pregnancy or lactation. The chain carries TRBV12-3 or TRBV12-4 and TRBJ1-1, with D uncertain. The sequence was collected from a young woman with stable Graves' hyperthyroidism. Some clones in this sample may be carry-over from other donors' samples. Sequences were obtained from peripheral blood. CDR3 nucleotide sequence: TGTGCCAGCGGGATTCGACACCTGAAGACTGAAGCTTTCTTT. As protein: CASGIRHLKTEAFF.